The rows below give T cell receptor beta chains drawn from one sample of a study of blood T cell repertoires in COVID-19. TCRdb keeps only in-frame clones here, not all; method: immunoSEQ multiplex PCR. The table has 130,000 or so clones, about 84% seen once. The sample was peripheral blood. These receptors were collected from a woman in her fifties or sixties with acute or convalescent COVID-19. Both conserved end residues are part of each CDR3. D genes are given only for firm matches. Clone size appears in some rows only: once, few, many, or a class for an expanded clone.

clone size: few
D gene: TRBD2
V gene: TRBV5-1
J gene: TRBJ2-2
CDR3 DNA: TGCGCCAGCAGCCGTAGCGGGTCGGAGGCCGGGGAGCTGTTTTTT
CDR3 protein: CASSRSGSEAGELFF

clone size: -
D gene: TRBD1
V gene: TRBV29-1
J gene: TRBJ1-2
CDR3 DNA: TGCAGCGCCGATGACAGGGAGGACTATGGCTACACCTTC
CDR3 protein: CSADDREDYGYTF

clone size: few
D gene: -
V gene: TRBV7-9
J gene: TRBJ1-1
CDR3 DNA: TGTGCCAGCAGCTTATTACGTAGTCCTACGTCCTTT
CDR3 protein: CASSLLRSPTSF

clone size: -
D gene: -
V gene: TRBV11-2
J gene: TRBJ1-1
CDR3 DNA: TGTGCCAGCAGCTCCCGGCAGGGGATGAACACTGAAGCTTTCTTT
CDR3 protein: CASSSRQGMNTEAFF

clone size: -
D gene: -
V gene: TRBV3-1/TRBV3-2
J gene: TRBJ1-5
CDR3 DNA: TGTGCCAGCAGCCCTCAGGGAAATAGCAATCAGCCCCAGCATTTT
CDR3 protein: CASSPQGNSNQPQHF

clone size: -
D gene: TRBD1
V gene: TRBV19
J gene: TRBJ1-5
CDR3 DNA: TGTGCCAGTAGCCTGGGGGACAGGGGGCTCAGTGGCAATCAGCCCCAGCATTTT
CDR3 protein: CASSLGDRGLSGNQPQHF

clone size: -
D gene: TRBD1
V gene: TRBV7-3
J gene: TRBJ1-1
CDR3 DNA: TGTGCCAGCAGCTTAGACGGGACAGTAGGAATGAACACTGAAGCTTTCTTT
CDR3 protein: CASSLDGTVGMNTEAFF

clone size: -
D gene: -
V gene: TRBV27
J gene: TRBJ1-4
CDR3 DNA: TGTGCCAGCAGTCTATACGCCCCGGGACAAAGGGATGAAAAACTGTTTTTT
CDR3 protein: CASSLYAPGQRDEKLFF

clone size: -
D gene: -
V gene: TRBV10-3
J gene: TRBJ1-1
CDR3 DNA: TGTGCCATCCGCGTAGGGGGGGCGAGCACTGAAGCTTTCTTT
CDR3 protein: CAIRVGGASTEAFF

clone size: -
D gene: TRBD1
V gene: TRBV5-6
J gene: TRBJ1-2
CDR3 DNA: TGTGCCAGCAGGGTAGAGGGGGCGTATGGCTACACCTTC
CDR3 protein: CASRVEGAYGYTF

clone size: -
D gene: -
V gene: TRBV5-1
J gene: TRBJ1-1
CDR3 DNA: TGCGCCAGCAGCTTGGCCAATCGGGGGGATACTGAAGCTTTCTTT
CDR3 protein: CASSLANRGDTEAFF

clone size: -
D gene: TRBD1
V gene: TRBV19
J gene: TRBJ1-2
CDR3 DNA: TGTGCCAGTACCGCGGGACAGCACTATGGCTACACCTTC
CDR3 protein: CASTAGQHYGYTF

clone size: -
D gene: -
V gene: TRBV4-2
J gene: TRBJ1-2
CDR3 DNA: TGTGCCAGCAGCCAAGAATCTTCGGGGGGCTACTATGGCTACACCTTC
CDR3 protein: CASSQESSGGYYGYTF

clone size: -
D gene: -
V gene: TRBV2
J gene: TRBJ2-3
CDR3 DNA: TGTGCCAGCAGTTCAGGGCCCCGATATACGCAGTATTTT
CDR3 protein: CASSSGPRYTQYF

clone size: -
D gene: -
V gene: TRBV6-5
J gene: TRBJ1-6
CDR3 DNA: TGTGCCAGCAGGGACAGATCACCCCTCCACTTT
CDR3 protein: CASRDRSPLHF

clone size: -
D gene: -
V gene: TRBV30
J gene: TRBJ1-5
CDR3 DNA: TGTGCCTGGAGTGTCTCAGGGGAACCGAATCAGCCCCAGCATTTT
CDR3 protein: CAWSVSGEPNQPQHF

clone size: -
D gene: TRBD1
V gene: TRBV6-1
J gene: TRBJ1-2
CDR3 DNA: TGTGCCAGCAGTGAAGGGGGACAGGGAGTTGGCTACACCTTC
CDR3 protein: CASSEGGQGVGYTF

clone size: -
D gene: -
V gene: TRBV19
J gene: TRBJ1-1
CDR3 DNA: TGTGCCAGCCACCAGCTTGGGGGGGCGGCCACTGAAGCTTTCTTT
CDR3 protein: CASHQLGGAATEAFF

clone size: -
D gene: TRBD2
V gene: TRBV7-9
J gene: TRBJ2-7
CDR3 DNA: TGTGCCAGCAGCTCTAACCCGGGGGGTCAGTACTTC
CDR3 protein: CASSSNPGGQYF

clone size: -
D gene: -
V gene: TRBV9
J gene: TRBJ1-1
CDR3 DNA: TGTGCCAGCAGCGTAGACGGTGCCGGGAACACTGAAGCTTTCTTT
CDR3 protein: CASSVDGAGNTEAFF

clone size: few
D gene: -
V gene: TRBV5-4
J gene: TRBJ1-1
CDR3 DNA: TGTGCCACACACGAGCACACACAGGGCGCTGAAGCTTTCTTT
CDR3 protein: CATHEHTQGAEAFF

clone size: -
D gene: -
V gene: TRBV5-1
J gene: TRBJ1-5
CDR3 DNA: TGCGCCAGCAGCCCCGGGACCGCAGGGGCGAATCAGCCCCAGCATTTT
CDR3 protein: CASSPGTAGANQPQHF

clone size: -
D gene: TRBD1
V gene: TRBV2
J gene: TRBJ1-1
CDR3 DNA: TGTGCCAGCAGCCGTGAGGGACAGGGAAAGATAAAAGCTTTCTTT
CDR3 protein: CASSREGQGKIKAFF

clone size: -
D gene: -
V gene: TRBV6-4
J gene: TRBJ2-5
CDR3 DNA: TGTGCCAGCAGTGCATTCGGGAAAGAGACCCAGTACTTC
CDR3 protein: CASSAFGKETQYF

clone size: -
D gene: -
V gene: TRBV9
J gene: TRBJ2-3
CDR3 DNA: TGTGCCAGCAGCGCCCCGAGGGAGATAGATACGCAGTATTTT
CDR3 protein: CASSAPREIDTQYF

clone size: -
D gene: TRBD1
V gene: TRBV4-1
J gene: TRBJ1-2
CDR3 DNA: TGCGCCAGCAGCCCACAGGGGGCCATCTATGGCTACACCTTC
CDR3 protein: CASSPQGAIYGYTF

clone size: -
D gene: TRBD1
V gene: TRBV2
J gene: TRBJ1-5
CDR3 DNA: TGTGCCAGCAACGAACAGGGGGGCAGCAATCAGCCCCAGCATTTT
CDR3 protein: CASNEQGGSNQPQHF

clone size: -
D gene: -
V gene: TRBV5-4
J gene: TRBJ1-2
CDR3 DNA: TGTGCCAGCAGCGTTTGGACAGCTGAGGGTGCCTATGGCTACACCTTC
CDR3 protein: CASSVWTAEGAYGYTF

clone size: once
D gene: -
V gene: TRBV5-4
J gene: TRBJ1-2
CDR3 DNA: TGTGCCAGCAGCCCACGGGATAGACCTAACTATGGCTACACCTTC
CDR3 protein: CASSPRDRPNYGYTF

clone size: -
D gene: -
V gene: TRBV10-3
J gene: TRBJ1-6
CDR3 DNA: TGTGCCATCAGTGACCCGAAGGGGGGGCGGCAGTCACCCCTCCACTTT
CDR3 protein: CAISDPKGGRQSPLHF

clone size: -
D gene: -
V gene: TRBV19
J gene: TRBJ1-1
CDR3 DNA: TGTGCCAGTTTTGGCACACAAGGTTTGGAGAAAGCTTTCTTT
CDR3 protein: CASFGTQGLEKAFF

clone size: once
D gene: -
V gene: TRBV2
J gene: TRBJ1-6
CDR3 DNA: TGTGCCAGCAGTGTCGGGAGCAGAAATTCACCCCTCCACTTT
CDR3 protein: CASSVGSRNSPLHF

clone size: -
D gene: TRBD1
V gene: TRBV25-1
J gene: TRBJ1-1
CDR3 DNA: TGTGCCAGCACTGGGGGACAGACAAACACTGAAGCTTTCTTT
CDR3 protein: CASTGGQTNTEAFF